The 19 T cell receptor beta chains reported below all come from one sample, sequenced in a study of shared clonotypes between healthy human individuals. Here immunoSEQ multiplex PCR was the method, and the copy in TCRdb shows in-frame clones only, minus some. This sample carries about 610,000 clones, approximately 97% of them seen once, and the ten largest clones take around 0.06%. Sequenced input: naive CD4+ T cells sorted from blood. As for subset: CD45RA+ positively selected. The receptors here all came from a woman in her thirties in good health.

This sequence joins TRBV21-1 and TRBJ1-2; the D call TRBD1 from the table was never checked on the DNA. TRBV21-1 is assigned pseudogene status. The CDR3 contains 19 residues. CDR3 nucleotide sequence: TGTGCCAGCAGCAAAGTCGATTCGCGGGGCAGGGGGCCTAACTATGGCTACACCTTC. It specifies CASSKVDSRGRGPNYGYTF.

This clone has only a few counts. The chain uses TRBV30 and TRBJ2-7; no firm D call. V lost 3 bases, J lost 3 bases, and 15 bases lay in between. Germline V gene data show CDR1 as GTSNPN and CDR2 as SVGIG (reference sequence). This CDR3 is 14 amino acids long. The chain's CDR3 is CAWRSPVRVYEQYF. The CDR3 DNA reads as TGTGCCTGGAGATCCCCCGTTCGGGTCTACGAGCAGTACTTC.

The CDR3 DNA is TGTGCCAGCAAGGAGGGGGTGAGAGGCGAGCAGTACTTC. The encoded protein is CASKEGVRGEQYF. The gene calls are TRBV6-1 and TRBJ2-7, with D tentatively TRBD1 or TRBD2 (6 bases each). Germline assignment: CDR1 MNHNS and CDR2 SASEGT. The CDR3 contains 13 residues. V was pared by 7 bases and J by 6 bases, with 16 bases between.

CDR3 sequence: CASSSSKTGVVRTEAFF. Here the CDR3 DNA reads TGTGCCAGCAGCTCTTCCAAGACAGGGGTGGTTCGAACTGAAGCTTTCTTT. The chain recombines TRBV13 with TRBJ1-1, with 8 positions matching TRBD1. Germline V gene lookup returns CDR1 PRHDT and CDR2 FYEKMQ (reference sequence). This CDR3 is built from 17 residues. Unmatched junction bases numbered 15, after V lost 4 bases and J lost 5 bases.

A single count supports this clone. CDR3 sequence: CASSTRGAPFGYTF. As DNA, the CDR3 is TGTGCCAGCAGCACTAGAGGGGCCCCGTTTGGCTACACCTTC. The chain couples TRBV13 to TRBJ1-2; tentatively, D is TRBD1 (5 bases). Germline V CDR1 and CDR2: PRHDT, FYEKMQ (reference sequence). The CDR3 consists of 14 residues. The V end lost 5 bases, the J end lost 7 bases, and 17 bases lay between the germline ends.

The chain recombines TRBV7-9 with TRBJ2-2; 10 bases align to TRBD1. J lost 3 bases, V lost 4 bases, and 5 bases had no gene match. The CDR3 consists of 16 residues. CDR1 and CDR2 from the germline V gene are SEHNR and FQNEAQ (reference sequence). For the CDR3, the DNA is TGTGCCAGCAGCTGGGGCGGGACAGGGGACACCGGGGAGCTGTTTTTT. It specifies CASSWGGTGDTGELFF.

Notes on this clone: The sample holds other DNA sequences that translate to the same CDR3. The chain links TRBV18 to TRBJ1-1; no clear D gene. The germline V gene has CDR1 KGHSH and CDR2 LQKENI. The CDR3 sequence is 14 residues long. V lost 2 bases and J lost 0, with 7 bases in between. The DNA for the CDR3 is TGTGCCAGCTCACCAACGGGTGTGAACACTGAAGCTTTCTTT. This translates into CASSPTGVNTEAFF.

The V and J genes are TRBV28 and TRBJ1-2; a weak D match, TRBD1 (6 bases). The CDR3 has 14 residues. Trimming pared 4 bases from V and 4 bases from J, leaving 13 bases between. In germline, CDR1 is MDHEN, CDR2 SYDVKM. The CDR3 here is CASSSGDTSYGYTF. The CDR3, as DNA: TGTGCCAGCAGTTCCGGGGACACCTCCTATGGCTACACCTTC.

The chain links TRBV19 to TRBJ1-2, with TRBD1 identical over 9 bases. V gave up 5 bases and J gave up 4 bases; unmatched junction bases: 8. This CDR3 contains 15 residues. Germline loops: CDR1 LNHDA, CDR2 SQIVND (reference sequence). The CDR3 nucleotides read TGTGCCAGTAGTGCAAAACAGGGGGCTGTCTATGGCTACACCTTC. Protein sequence: CASSAKQGAVYGYTF. Variable domain in full (rest from reference TRBV19 and TRBJ1-2): DGGITQSPKYLFRKEGQNVTLSCEQNLNHDAMYWYRQDPGQGLRLIYYSQIVNDFQKGDIAEGYSVSREKKESFPLTVTSAQKNPTAFYLCASSAKQGAVYGYTFGSGTRLTVV.

The chain joins TRBV21-1 to TRBJ1-1; the table names TRBD1, a call not compared with the DNA. TRBV21-1 is noted as a pseudogene. The length of the CDR3 is 19 residues. CDR3 protein: CASSKFRAGQGLRNTEAFF. CDR3 in DNA: TGTGCCAGCAGCAAGTTTAGAGCAGGACAGGGATTGCGTAACACTGAAGCTTTCTTT.

The chain combines TRBV11-3 with TRBJ2-3; D unresolved. Germline V gives CDR1 SGHNT, CDR2 YENEEA. V lost 4 bases and J lost 3, with 2 bases in between. This CDR3 contains 11 residues. CDR3 sequence (DNA): TGTGCCAGCAGCTGGACAGATACGCAGTATTTT. This codes for CASSWTDTQYF.

The chain links TRBV19 to TRBJ1-1; 7 nucleotides line up with TRBD1. The germline CDR1 and CDR2 sequences are LNHDA and SQIVND (reference sequence). This CDR3 spans 13 amino acids. With V trimmed by 7 bases and J by 5 bases, 7 bases remained unmatched. The CDR3 loop reads CASTNDRETEAFF. CDR3 DNA: TGTGCCAGTACTAACGACAGGGAGACTGAAGCTTTCTTT.

This chain uses TRBV28 with TRBJ2-1, with 11 bases matching TRBD2. This CDR3 contains 16 residues. After removal of 4 bases from V and 3 bases from J, the junction contained 5 bases not matched to a gene. The germline gives CDR1 MDHEN, CDR2 SYDVKM. As DNA, the CDR3 is TGTGCCAGCAGTTCCCCTAGCGGGAGGAGCTACAATGAGCAGTTCTTC. It yields the protein CASSSPSGRSYNEQFF.

The CDR3 spells CATSRDPGAGNTIYF. CDR3 bases: TGTGCCACCAGCAGAGATCCAGGGGCCGGAAACACCATATATTTT. V usage is TRBV15 and J usage is TRBJ1-3; tentative D call: TRBD1 (6 bases). The CDR3 runs 15 residues. V was shortened by 0 bases and J by 4 bases, with 10 bases between the two germline ends. Germline CDR1 is LNHNV and CDR2 is YYDKDF (reference sequence). Based on the CDR3 plus reference TRBV15 and TRBJ1-3, the full variable domain is DAMVIQNPRYQVTQFGKPVTLSCSQTLNHNVMYWYQQKSSQAPKLLFHYYDKDFNNEADTPDNFQSRRPNTSFCFLDIRSPGLGDTAMYLCATSRDPGAGNTIYFGEGSWLTVV.

The chain uses TRBV9 and TRBJ1-1, with a possible D match to TRBD1 (6 bases). The CDR3 extends over 11 amino acids. The germline V and J ends were trimmed by 4 bases and 8 bases, with 9 bases remaining between them. CDR1 and CDR2 (germline): SGDLS, YYNGEE. The CDR3 sequence: CASSKGGEAFF. The CDR3 region has the DNA TGTGCCAGCAGCAAGGGGGGAGAAGCTTTCTTT.

On this clone: The junction differs from germline at one of its ends, possibly a read error. J is TRBJ2-7 and V is TRBV5-3; no reliable D call. TRBV5-3 is noted as an ORF with a role that remains uncertain. The CDR3 is 14 amino acids. The CDR3 bases are TGTGCCAGCAGCTTACCGGGTCTAACCTACGAGCAGTACTTC. Protein sequence: CASSLPGLTYEQYF.

This chain links TRBV11-2 with TRBJ2-2; D might be TRBD1 (5 bases). The CDR3 is 17 residues long. Per the germline V gene, CDR1 is SGHAT and CDR2 is FQNNGV. V lost 7 bases to trimming and J lost 0 bases, with 18 bases between them. The CDR3 DNA sequence: TGTGCCAGCACCAAGGGGCCAGGCGAGGCGAACACCGGGGAGCTGTTTTTT. Translating it yields CASTKGPGEANTGELFF.

The chain couples TRBV5-1 to TRBJ2-6; TRBD1 is a possible D gene (5 bases). This CDR3 spans 13 amino acids. Germline loops: CDR1 SGHRS, CDR2 YFSETQ. The V and J ends lost 7 bases and 1 base respectively, with 6 bases between them. CDR3 DNA sequence: TGCGCCAGCGGACAATCTGGGGCCAACGTCCTGACTTTC. Protein: CASGQSGANVLTF.

The J gene is TRBJ2-5, the V gene TRBV29-1, with 7 nucleotides matching TRBD2. This CDR3 comprises 13 residues. The V segment lost 6 bases and the J segment 0 bases; nucleotides outside the gene matches: 4. Per the germline V gene, CDR1 is SQVTM and CDR2 is ANQGSEA. CDR3 in amino acids: CSVGGFDQETQYF. The CDR3 nucleotides are TGCAGCGTGGGGGGGTTTGACCAAGAGACCCAGTACTTC. Complete variable domain (other parts from reference TRBV29-1 and TRBJ2-5): SAVISQKPSRDICQRGTSLTIQCQVDSQVTMMFWYRQQPGQSLTLIATANQGSEATYESGFVIDKFPISRPNLTFSTLTVSNMSPEDSSIYLCSVGGFDQETQYFGPGTRLLVL.